This record concerns one T cell receptor beta chain sequence. What antigen it recognizes has not been identified. Nothing much larger sits one base from this clone, and base qualities are not available. This specimen comes from a study of cytomegalovirus exposure and HLA in healthy donors (dated by TCRdb to about 2017). Context from the whole study: An earlier analysis of some 620 of the donors reported under 300 Gb of sequence data and 117 million unique TCR beta sequences obtained from around 190 million T cells. Typing coverage varied by locus: 629-630 donors for A, B, C, DRB1 and DQB1; 500 to 550 for DQA1; over 600 for DPA1; roughly 470 for DPB1. Donor age, sex, ethnicity and CMV serostatus were collected together with the repertoire data. Approximately 330 gigabases of sequencing data and roughly 81 million unique TCR sequences made up an early release that covered under 750 HLA-typed donors. The genetic ancestry cluster associated with self-reported Caucasian donors included 65% to 90% of the approximately 400 genotyped donors. All discovery cohort repertoires had been generated using a single sequencing platform. To predict cytomegalovirus infection status, the study brought together high-throughput TCR immunosequencing, statistical association of individual TCRs with disease status, and machine learning. Among 350 to 400 genotyped donors of the cohort, an average of approximately 240,000 unique TCR beta nucleotide sequences were sequenced per donor, 15% to 20% of them non-productive. An earlier analysis of approximately 630 of the donors applied high-throughput TCR beta sequencing to assess whether each TCR beta V gene segment acted as functional or pseudogenic. In a later analysis, previously published TCR beta repertoires from several hundred donors were re-analyzed and high-resolution HLA genotyping was added so that TCR occurrence patterns could be studied. A separate validation cohort of 100 to 150 different subjects was used in addition to the approximately 700-subject first cohort. The aim of the study was to test whether cataloging public T cell receptors could identify signatures of past pathogen exposure. Genome-wide SNP genotypes for about 65% of the roughly 700 donors were used in a later genetic analysis, which treated that subset as a discovery cohort. Using immunosequencing, the study profiled T cell repertoires from some 670 subjects and related those repertoires to cytomegalovirus serostatus. Rather than drawing on any new phenotypic data, the later analysis identified candidate immune exposures from TCR beta sequences and the way those sequences occurred across donors. Four to six DR-DQ haplotypes were handled as single units for association and clustering, since linkage in the cohort was strong. Class I and class II HLA loci were covered by the typing at four-digit resolution. Study-wide conclusions, independent of this receptor: In a later analysis, TCR association rates were found to vary across HLA loci, with the most associated TCRs seen for DRB1 alleles and the fewest for HLA-C alleles. Because counts were too low, seventeen rarely observed V segments, including chromosome 9 orphons, were left out of the earlier analysis of approximately 580 of the donors. Correlated functional status among segregating V segments might be attributable to linkage disequilibrium, but an unknown experimental factor could not be ruled out. Most CMV-associated TCR beta chains appeared to be HLA-restricted in a later analysis, and the HLA associations seemed to be driven largely by CMV exposure. Across donors, most TCR sequences were observed very rarely, whereas some public TCRs were present in many individuals. A further reported finding was that TCR beta sequences accurately predicted the HLA-A and HLA-B alleles for most subjects in the first cohort. In this cohort, only TCR beta chains were sequenced, and detectable features were limited by the absence of alpha or paired-chain data. A cluster of highly shared sequence variants was judged likely to represent a technical artifact of the sequencing pipeline. In vitro tests confirmed that three of the cytomegalovirus-associated TCR beta chains recognize cytomegalovirus antigens. The classifier was reported to diagnose cytomegalovirus status with high specificity and sensitivity in both the original and validation cohorts. In an earlier analysis of some 540 of the donors, most TCR beta V segments appeared in productive rearrangements about 87% or about 30% of the time, broadly matching IMGT annotations. The presence/absence analyses assumed that sequencing depth was roughly uniform across donors, and that assumption may not be true. When HLA alleles, especially DR and DQ, strongly co-occurred, TCR associations were difficult to assign to individual alleles. In a later analysis, several top co-occurrence clusters were reported to appear linked to parvovirus B19, influenza, CMV and Epstein-Barr virus. Specific HLA alleles were associated with roughly 16,000 TCR beta sequences at a false discovery rate of 0.05 in a later analysis. Because some donors lacked HLA typing at each locus, the association tests relied only on the typed subset. It was suggested by the authors that the approach could potentially be generalized to other disease states and immunological phenotypes. For the cohort, immune exposure information was limited to CMV serostatus. An association between a missense DCLRE1C variant and V-gene and J-gene trimming of TCR beta chains was found in a later genetic analysis and replicated in an independent cohort. In the study, about 150 TCR beta chains were listed as associated with cytomegalovirus. In a later genetic analysis, fewer N-insertions in productive TCRs were reported among donors in an Asian-associated ancestry cluster than the roughly 640-donor mean. In a later analysis, HLA-associated TCR beta chains showed more clonal expansion and lower generation probabilities than non-associated chains that were equally common. Some IMGT-functional V segments, including TRBV6-2 and TRBV6-3, could not be distinguished by the 87-base-pair reads and were therefore excluded.

V loses 3 bases, J loses 0 bases, and the germline ends lie 9 bases apart. Sequences MNHEY (CDR1) and SMNVEV (CDR2) are obtained from the germline V gene (reference sequence). From its cysteine to its phenylalanine, the CDR3 spans 16 amino acids. The retained sequence is limited to the CDR3, 48 bases, with the frame set at the first base. The cohort comprised 666 healthy bone marrow donors. At the time of sampling, every cohort member was nominally healthy, though immune exposures that went unrecorded were likely present. The donor tested CMV seropositive and was one of the 289 seropositive cohort members. Every donor gave a peripheral blood sample, and the peripheral blood mononuclear cells from that sample were used for TCR beta sequencing. The Qiagen DNeasy Blood Extraction Kit was used to extract genomic DNA from the blood cell samples. The library was generated by the immunoSEQ multiplex PCR assay. For the multiplex PCR, a mixture combining 60 forward primers for TCR Vbeta segments and 13 reverse primers for TCR Jbeta segments was used. The CDR3 region of rearranged TCR beta genes was amplified from genomic DNA by a multiplex PCR assay. The Illumina HiSeq System was used to sequence the amplified TCR beta libraries as 87-base-pair reads. The study's processing was this. A later analysis tallied some 79 million unique TCR beta chains across the 550 to 850 repertoires, and about 10 million of those chains were shared by two or more donors. To remove PCR and sequencing errors, raw reads were error-corrected and collapsed into unique sequences using a nearest-neighbor algorithm that merged closely related sequences. To assign V, D and J gene segments, CDR3 sequences were aligned to IMGT reference sequences. For a sequence to be retained, a match of at least six nucleotides was required to both a V gene segment and a J gene segment. A rearrangement counted as productive if the CDR3 had no stop codons and remained in frame with V and J, and every other rearrangement counted as non-productive. CDR3 was defined by IMGT convention, running from the second conserved V-encoded cysteine to the conserved J-encoded phenylalanine. Sequences without an unambiguous match to a single V gene segment were excluded from the earlier analysis of almost 600 of the donors. An earlier analysis of 450 to 650 of the donors called V segments functional above 56.7% productive rearrangements and segregating when the between-donor standard deviation exceeded 5%. A statistical classification framework was developed to diagnose cytomegalovirus status using the catalog of TCR beta chain sequences. V and J gene assignment, in a later analysis, came from comparing TCR nucleotide sequences with IMGT/GENE-DB human TR gene sequences. Using the TCRdist pipeline, a later analysis assigned CDR3 sequences along with most-parsimonious VDJ recombination scenarios. A later analysis defined each TCR beta chain by its CDR3 amino acid sequence plus V-gene family, and excluded reads lacking a unique V-gene family. As a way to deal with suspected cross-contamination and a sequencing artifact, a later analysis dropped 450 to 600 nucleotide sequences that were highly shared and had low generation probability. A later analysis calculated a clonal expansion index for each public chain from normalized within-repertoire ranks of inferred template counts. A later analysis computed generation probabilities with a VDJ recombination model fitted to out-of-frame rearrangements, and checked the results against IGoR. Hypergeometric tests were used in a later analysis to score TCR-TCR, TCR-HLA and TCR-CMV co-occurrence, with a repertoire-size bias correction applied to the TCR pairs. A later analysis estimated false discovery rates by permuting HLA or CMV assignments 20 times. A later analysis grouped co-occurring TCRs with DBSCAN, adding TCRdist sequence similarity when clustering within HLA-allele-positive subsets. Repertoires with fewer than 30,000 or more than 120,000 public chains, plus five repertoires with anomalous nucleotide sharing, were excluded from co-occurrence clustering. What TCRdb holds here is the immuneACCESS table cut down to in-frame rearrangements. Part of the clones is not present; checked against another copy, under half of the missing clones reflect an unresolved V gene, and the others are unexplained. For V, J and clone size, that table is used; D and trimming come from the DNA. Within this sample are 90,000 or so clones, with around 80% of them counted one time only. The ten largest clones add up to approximately 4.8% of the sample.

The material sequenced was PBMCs. In this chain, TRBV27 is recombined with TRBJ1-6; the D gene is unclear. This clonotype was sampled from a male donor in good health and CMV-seropositive. The CDR3 is CASSLSSTSYNSPLHF. The bases read TGTGCCAGCAGTTTGAGTTCTACCTCCTATAATTCACCCCTCCACTTT.